The next 29 T cell receptor beta chains were all read from a single sample in a study of blood T cell repertoires in COVID-19 (dated by TCRdb to the early 2020s). The library relied on the immunoSEQ multiplex PCR assay. Drawn from immuneACCESS, this table holds only the in-frame rearrangements with V and J called that TCRdb kept. Clones are partly lost; checked studies trace under half to an unresolved V gene and leave the rest unexplained. The sample contains hundreds of thousands of clones, 82% of them found a single time. Around 11% of the sample is taken by the ten largest. The specimen was peripheral blood. The source is a woman aged 60 to 75 with active or convalescent COVID-19.

This clone has a handful of counts. CDR3 nucleotides: TGTGCCAGCAGCTTAGTTGGACAGACCTACGAGCAGTACTTC. This gives the protein CASSLVGQTYEQYF. The chain links TRBV13 to TRBJ2-7, with TRBD1 as a possible D gene (6 bases). The germline CDR1 and CDR2 sequences are PRHDT and FYEKMQ (reference sequence). V was pared by 1 base and J by 2 bases, with 9 bases between. This CDR3 contains 14 residues.

The CDR3 DNA follows: TGTGCCAGCAGTTTAGTCGGCTATGGCTACACCTTC. Protein: CASSLVGYGYTF. The chain joins TRBV12-3 or TRBV12-4 to TRBJ1-2; no firm D call. CDR3 length: 12 amino acids. V shed 1 base and J shed 4 bases, with 4 bases lying between them.

The chain uses TRBV9 and TRBJ1-2; TRBD1 aligns across 9 bases. The junction had 8 bases not matched to a gene; V was cut back by 3 bases and J by 2 bases. Germline CDR1 SGDLS, CDR2 YYNGEE. The CDR3 is 16 amino acids. The CDR3 DNA is TGTGCCAGCAGCGCATCCGGGACAGGGTCGAACTATGGCTACACCTTC. Residues: CASSASGTGSNYGYTF.

V and J are TRBV11-2 and TRBJ2-1; D perhaps matches TRBD2 (6 bases). This CDR3 comprises 15 residues. Trimming removed 3 bases at V and 2 bases at J, with 11 bases between. CDR1 and CDR2 from the germline V gene are SGHAT and FQNNGV. CDR3 sequence: CASSFGGDPYNEQFF. The CDR3 coding sequence is TGTGCCAGCAGCTTCGGCGGGGACCCCTACAATGAGCAGTTCTTC.

The J gene is TRBJ1-6, the V gene TRBV14; D may be TRBD1 (6 bases). Germline V lookup: CDR1 SGHDN, CDR2 FVKESK. The CDR3 spans 16 residues. V was cut by 3 bases and J by 2 bases, with 11 bases left in between. The CDR3 loop is CASSQTGPTYNSPLHF. As DNA, the CDR3 is TGTGCCAGCAGCCAGACAGGCCCGACCTATAATTCACCCCTCCACTTT.

The rearrangement links TRBV5-1 to TRBJ2-1; 9 bases match TRBD2. Germline-derived CDR1 and CDR2 are SGHRS and YFSETQ. V shed 6 bases and J 7 bases; nucleotides not matched to a gene: 8. This CDR3 comprises 14 residues. The CDR3: CASTPIAGANEQFF. CDR3 in DNA: TGCGCCAGCACCCCCATAGCGGGGGCGAATGAGCAGTTCTTC.

The rearrangement links TRBV28 to TRBJ1-3, with 7 bases aligning to TRBD1. Per the germline V gene, CDR1 is MDHEN and CDR2 is SYDVKM. Trimming took 3 bases from V and 1 from J; bases not matched to a gene: 6. The CDR3 runs to 16 residues. CDR3 sequence: CASSFHETGSGNTIYF. DNA of the CDR3: TGTGCCAGCAGTTTCCACGAGACAGGGTCTGGAAACACCATATATTTT.

The chain has TRBV12-1 and TRBJ2-3; TRBD1, as called in the table, went unchecked against the DNA. TRBV12-1 is annotated as a pseudogene. This CDR3 is built from 16 residues. CDR3 region: CASSLGTGESTDTQYF. The CDR3 nucleotides are TGTGCCAGCAGCTTGGGGACAGGAGAGAGCACAGATACGCAGTATTTT.

CDR3 DNA: TGCGCCAGCACTGGGACAGGGGCGTCAACGGCTAATGAAAAACTGTTTTTT. Its protein is CASTGTGASTANEKLFF. The V and J genes are TRBV5-1 and TRBJ1-4; 10 positions match TRBD1. Germline CDR1 and CDR2: SGHRS and YFSETQ. The junction had 11 bases not matched to a gene; V was cut back by 6 bases and J by 3 bases. The CDR3 has 17 residues.

The V call is TRBV30, the J call TRBJ1-2; D ambiguous. Germline lookup yields CDR1 GTSNPN and CDR2 SVGIG (reference sequence). V lost 0 bases and J lost 4, with 9 bases in between. CDR3 length equals 13 residues. CDR3 residues: CAWSVRGIYGYTF. DNA of the CDR3: TGTGCCTGGAGTGTACGAGGGATCTATGGCTACACCTTC.

The genes are TRBV9 and TRBJ2-5, with D possibly TRBD1 on 5 matching bases. The CDR3 has 15 amino acids. The ends were cut back, 5 bases at V and 2 bases at J, with 16 bases in the middle. Germline V CDR1 and CDR2: SGDLS, YYNGEE. The CDR3 is CASSPRQTLQETQYF. The CDR3 nucleotides read TGTGCCAGCAGTCCCCGACAGACGTTACAAGAGACCCAGTACTTC.

This clone was counted once. The chain uses TRBV2 and TRBJ2-7, with unresolved D. The CDR3 has 15 residues. V was trimmed by 1 base and J by 2 bases, leaving 12 bases between them. Germline lookup yields CDR1 SNHLY and CDR2 FYNNEI. For the CDR3, the DNA is TGTGCCAGCAGTGAAGTGTTAGTAACGGCCTACGAGCAGTACTTC. The encoded protein is CASSEVLVTAYEQYF.

The V gene is TRBV6-5, the J gene TRBJ1-1; 11 nucleotides match TRBD1. CDR3 length equals 13 residues. V lost 6 bases, J lost 7 bases, and 4 bases stayed unmatched. The germline V gene encodes CDR1 MNHEY and CDR2 SVGAGI. CDR3 in DNA: TGTGCCAGCAGGGCCGGGACAGGGGGTGAAGCTTTCTTT. Translated: CASRAGTGGEAFF.

This sequence joins TRBV3-1 (or the pseudogene TRBV3-2) and TRBJ2-2, with 11 bases matching TRBD2. Losses at the gene ends were 7 bases for V and 3 bases for J; bases not matched to a gene: 4. The germline V gene has CDR1 LGHDT and CDR2 YNNKEL (reference sequence). The CDR3 has 15 residues. CDR3 in amino acids: CASTATSGDTGELFF. CDR3 bases: TGTGCCAGCACAGCGACTAGCGGGGACACCGGGGAGCTGTTTTTT.

The chain couples TRBV18 to TRBJ2-2; 9 nucleotides agree with TRBD2. With 2 bases clipped from V and 7 bases from J, the junction kept 11 bases outside the gene matches. The length of the CDR3 is 17 residues. Germline values: CDR1 KGHSH, CDR2 LQKENI. The CDR3 is CASSPAQLSGGIGELFF. The CDR3 nucleotides are TGTGCCAGCTCACCAGCCCAGCTCAGCGGGGGGATCGGGGAGCTGTTTTTT.

Concerning this clone itself: The same CDR3 arises from other DNA sequences in this sample as well. The chain combines TRBV27 with TRBJ1-1; no clear D. The CDR3 loop spans 13 amino acids. V gave up 2 bases and J gave up 2 bases, with 6 bases separating them. Germline V gene lookup returns CDR1 MNHEY and CDR2 SMNVEV (reference sequence). CDR3 in DNA: TGTGCCAGCAGTTTAGTAGCCAACACTGAAGCTTTCTTT. Translation: CASSLVANTEAFF.

The CDR3: CASSFMSGRAGNEQFF. The CDR3, as DNA: TGTGCCAGCAGCTTCATGAGCGGGCGGGCTGGCAATGAGCAGTTCTTC. The chain combines TRBV7-9 with TRBJ2-1, with a weak D call TRBD2 (6 bases). CDR3 size: 16 residues. The germline V gene encodes CDR1 SEHNR and CDR2 FQNEAQ (reference sequence). V lost 3 bases to trimming and J lost 6 bases, with 18 bases between them.

This sequence joins TRBV5-1 and TRBJ2-3; D is perhaps TRBD2 (6 bases). V lost 5 bases, J lost 4 bases, and 14 bases lay in between. Germline CDR1 and CDR2: SGHRS and YFSETQ. This CDR3 has 14 residues. CDR3 residues: CASREWGGSDTQYF. In nucleotides, the CDR3 is TGCGCCAGCAGGGAATGGGGAGGCTCAGATACGCAGTATTTT.

This chain links TRBV11-3 with TRBJ2-1, with 7 positions matching TRBD1. CDR3 length equals 15 residues. CDR1 and CDR2 from the germline V gene are SGHNT and YENEEA. V trimming: 4 bases; J trimming: 2 bases; junction bases outside the gene matches: 5. Here the CDR3 reads CASSSGQEPYNEQFF. Written as DNA, the CDR3 is TGTGCCAGCAGCTCTGGACAGGAACCCTACAATGAGCAGTTCTTC. Full variable domain (outside the CDR3, taken from reference TRBV11-3 and TRBJ2-1): EAGVVQSPRYKIIEKKQPVAFWCNPISGHNTLYWYLQNLGQGPELLIRYENEEAVDDSQLPKDRFSAERLKGVDSTLKIQPAELGDSAVYLCASSSGQEPYNEQFFGPGTRLTVL.

The rearrangement joins TRBV12-3 or TRBV12-4 to TRBJ1-4, with D unresolved. Between the trimmed V and J ends, which lost 4 bases and 8 bases, there was a span of 8 bases. The CDR3 has 12 amino acids. The CDR3 loop is CASSWASEKLFF. The DNA for the CDR3 is TGTGCCAGCAGTTGGGCGTCCGAAAAACTGTTTTTT.

CDR3 in DNA: TGTGCCAGCTCACCACCGGGATACAGGGGAAGCAATGAGCAGTTCTTC. Protein product: CASSPPGYRGSNEQFF. The rearrangement uses TRBV18 and TRBJ2-1; 7 nucleotides line up with TRBD1. This CDR3 comprises 16 residues. In germline, CDR1 is KGHSH, CDR2 LQKENI. V was pared by 0 bases and J by 6 bases, with 8 bases of the junction left unmatched.

The chain employs TRBV19 and TRBJ1-1, with D possibly being TRBD1 (6 bases). CDR3 length equals 15 residues. From germline, CDR1 is LNHDA and CDR2 SQIVND (reference sequence). The germline V and J ends were trimmed by 5 bases and 4 bases, with 17 bases remaining between them. The CDR3 sequence is CASSQIQGGGTEAFF. The CDR3 nucleotides are TGTGCCAGTAGTCAAATACAGGGAGGGGGCACTGAAGCTTTCTTT. The variable domain in full, completed from reference TRBV19 and TRBJ1-1, reads DGGITQSPKYLFRKEGQNVTLSCEQNLNHDAMYWYRQDPGQGLRLIYYSQIVNDFQKGDIAEGYSVSREKKESFPLTVTSAQKNPTAFYLCASSQIQGGGTEAFFGQGTRLTVV.

This clone was found a few times. The chain has TRBV2 and TRBJ1-5; 7 nucleotides align to TRBD1. Trimming removed 6 bases from V and 2 bases from J; junction bases left unmatched: 10. This CDR3 is 16 amino acids long. In germline, CDR1 is SNHLY, CDR2 FYNNEI. CDR3 residues: CASSLVRGRGNQPQHF. For the CDR3, the DNA is TGTGCCAGCAGCCTGGTTAGGGGGCGCGGCAATCAGCCCCAGCATTTT.

The rearrangement joins TRBV5-1 to TRBJ2-5; TRBD2 matches at 7 bases. Germline loops: CDR1 SGHRS, CDR2 YFSETQ. V trimming: 5 bases; J trimming: 1 base; junction bases outside the gene matches: 14. The CDR3 spans 17 residues. The CDR3 loop reads CASRLFGLGMVQETQYF. Here the CDR3 DNA reads TGCGCCAGCAGGCTTTTCGGACTAGGGATGGTCCAAGAGACCCAGTACTTC.

The rearrangement links TRBV11-3 to TRBJ2-1; 14 bases align to TRBD2. V lost 4 bases to trimming and J lost 2 bases; unmatched junction nucleotides: 7. Germline CDR1 and CDR2: SGHNT and YENEEA. This CDR3 has 18 residues. This chain's CDR3 is CASSSRLAGGDAYNEQFF. The CDR3, as DNA: TGTGCCAGCAGCTCCCGACTAGCGGGGGGGGATGCCTACAATGAGCAGTTCTTC.

The chain joins TRBV19 to TRBJ2-2; 10 bases fit TRBD1. Germline CDR1 reads LNHDA; CDR2 reads SQIVND (reference sequence). The CDR3 is 17 residues long. The V and J ends lost 4 bases and 6 bases, in that order; junction bases with no gene match: 11. The CDR3 loop is CASSKPTDRGRSGELFF. The CDR3 region has the DNA TGTGCCAGTAGTAAGCCGACCGACAGGGGGCGGTCCGGGGAGCTGTTTTTT. Drawing the rest from reference TRBV19 and TRBJ2-2, the complete variable domain is DGGITQSPKYLFRKEGQNVTLSCEQNLNHDAMYWYRQDPGQGLRLIYYSQIVNDFQKGDIAEGYSVSREKKESFPLTVTSAQKNPTAFYLCASSKPTDRGRSGELFFGEGSRLTVL.

The chain couples TRBV29-1 to TRBJ1-2, with TRBD1 matching over 8 bases. V dropped 3 bases and J dropped 2; count of bases not matched to a gene: 8. This CDR3 is built from 15 residues. Germline V gene data show CDR1 as SQVTM and CDR2 as ANQGSEA. For the CDR3, the DNA is TGCAGCGTTGACTCCAGGGACAGGATGAACTATGGCTACACCTTC. Protein: CSVDSRDRMNYGYTF.

The J gene is TRBJ1-3, the V gene TRBV29-1; D ambiguous. Trimming left V 1 base short and J 0 bases short, with 4 bases between. Germline values: CDR1 SQVTM, CDR2 ANQGSEA. The CDR3 is 13 residues long. This CDR3 is CSVEGLSGNTIYF. The CDR3 region has the DNA TGCAGCGTTGAAGGGCTCTCTGGAAACACCATATATTTT.

This clone showed up just once. V and J are TRBV19 and TRBJ2-1; 8 nucleotides match TRBD1. Germline lookup yields CDR1 LNHDA and CDR2 SQIVND (reference sequence). V lost 10 bases, J lost 2 bases, and 13 bases stayed unmatched. CDR3 length: 16 amino acids. The CDR3 spells CATTRGGTGPYNEQFF. CDR3 DNA sequence: TGTGCCACTACCAGAGGGGGGACAGGCCCCTACAATGAGCAGTTCTTC. The whole variable domain, filled in from reference TRBV19 and TRBJ2-1, reads DGGITQSPKYLFRKEGQNVTLSCEQNLNHDAMYWYRQDPGQGLRLIYYSQIVNDFQKGDIAEGYSVSREKKESFPLTVTSAQKNPTAFYLCATTRGGTGPYNEQFFGPGTRLTVL.